This TCR beta chain was recorded in a study of cytomegalovirus exposure and HLA in healthy donors. Study findings and constraints: It was confirmed in vitro that three of the CMV-associated chains were specific for CMV antigens.

This CDR3 region has 16 residues. After removal of 5 bases from V and 2 bases from J, the junction contained 10 bases not matched to a gene. Germline CDR1 is SEHNR and CDR2 is FQNEAQ (reference sequence). To note about this clone: Its antigen is still unknown.

The PCR made use of 60 Vbeta and 13 Jbeta primers. Method: immunoSEQ multiplex PCR; TCRdb's copy keeps in-frame clones and lacks some. The sample holds some 100,000 clones, approximately 80% seen once. Sequenced sample: PBMCs. The chain couples TRBV7-9 to TRBJ2-3; TRBD1 agrees at 7 bases. This receptor was identified in a young woman in good health and CMV-seronegative. CDR3 nucleotides: TGTGCCAGCAGCGTCCGGGACAGATCGAACACAGATACGCAGTATTTT. It is translated as CASSVRDRSNTDTQYF.